This TCR beta chain stems from a study of technical replicates of blood from several donors. Sequencing used immunoSEQ multiplex PCR; TCRdb keeps in-frame clones, though not all of them. Here the sample spans about 94,000 clones, about 94% being singletons. There are 15 residues in the CDR3. The germline V gene has CDR1 MNHNS and CDR2 SASEGT. Trimming at V came to 6 bases and at J to 3 bases, leaving 6 bases not matched to a gene. The sequence was collected from a human donor in good health. The J gene is TRBJ1-5, the V gene TRBV6-1, with 9 bases identical to TRBD1. Sample: T cells isolated from PBMCs. The CDR3 nucleotides are TGTGCCAGCAGCCGACAGGGGGATGACAATCAGCCCCAGCATTTT. This encodes CASSRQGDDNQPQHF.